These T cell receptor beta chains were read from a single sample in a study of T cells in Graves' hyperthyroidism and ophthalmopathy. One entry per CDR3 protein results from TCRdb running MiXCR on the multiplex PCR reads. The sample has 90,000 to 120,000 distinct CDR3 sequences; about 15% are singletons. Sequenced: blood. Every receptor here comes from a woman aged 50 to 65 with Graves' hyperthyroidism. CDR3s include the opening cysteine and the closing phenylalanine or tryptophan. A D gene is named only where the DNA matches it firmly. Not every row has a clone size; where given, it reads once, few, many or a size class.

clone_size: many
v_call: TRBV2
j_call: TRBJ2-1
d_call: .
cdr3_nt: TGTGCCAGCAGTCAGGACTCAAACTCCTACAATGAGCAGTTCTTC
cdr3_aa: CASSQDSNSYNEQFF

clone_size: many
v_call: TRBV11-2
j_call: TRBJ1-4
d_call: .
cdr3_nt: TGTGCCAGCAGCTTAGGGGAGGGCCCTGGACGGGGAACTAATGAAAAACTGTTTTTT
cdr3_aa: CASSLGEGPGRGTNEKLFF

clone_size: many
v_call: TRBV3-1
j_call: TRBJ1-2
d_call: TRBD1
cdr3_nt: TGTGCCAGCAGCCAAGGGACAGGGGAAATCTATGGCTACACCTTC
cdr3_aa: CASSQGTGEIYGYTF

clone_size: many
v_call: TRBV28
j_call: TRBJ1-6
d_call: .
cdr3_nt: TGTGCCAGCAGAGGCCCGGGCTCCTATAATTCACCCCTCCACTTT
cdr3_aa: CASRGPGSYNSPLHF

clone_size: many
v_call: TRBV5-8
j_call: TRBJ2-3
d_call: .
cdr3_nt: TGTGCCAGCAGCTTGCGTGGAGCGGCAGATACGCAGTATTTT
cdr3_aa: CASSLRGAADTQYF

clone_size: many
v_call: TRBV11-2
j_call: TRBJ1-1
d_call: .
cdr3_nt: TGTGCCAGCAGCTTAGATGTATCCGGGGCGGGGGCTTTCTTT
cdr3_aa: CASSLDVSGAGAFF

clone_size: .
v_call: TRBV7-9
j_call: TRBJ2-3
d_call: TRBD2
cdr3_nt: TGTGCCAGCAGCCCCCGGACTAGCGGGAGTAACGCAGATACGCAGTATTTT
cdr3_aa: CASSPRTSGSNADTQYF

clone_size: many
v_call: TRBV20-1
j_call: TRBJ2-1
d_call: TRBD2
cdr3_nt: TGCAGTGCTAGAGATGTGACAGGGACTAGCGGAAGATTGTCCTACAATGAGCAGTTCTTC
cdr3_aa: CSARDVTGTSGRLSYNEQFF

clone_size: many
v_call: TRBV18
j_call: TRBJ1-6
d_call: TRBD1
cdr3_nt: TGTGCCAGCTCGACCAGGACAGGCTCCTATAATTCACCCCTCCACTTT
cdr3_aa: CASSTRTGSYNSPLHF

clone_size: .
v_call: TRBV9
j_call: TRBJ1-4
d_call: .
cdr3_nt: TGTGCCAGCAGCGACGGGACACCGGGGGAAAAACTGTTTTTT
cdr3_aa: CASSDGTPGEKLFF

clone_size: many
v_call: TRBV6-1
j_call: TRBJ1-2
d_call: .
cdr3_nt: TGTGCCAGCAGCTGGGAAAAAGTCGGCTACACCTTC
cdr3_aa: CASSWEKVGYTF

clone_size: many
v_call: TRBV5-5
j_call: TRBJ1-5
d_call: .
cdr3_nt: TGTGCCAGCAGCTCCCACGGAGAACAGCCCCAGCATTTT
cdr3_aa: CASSSHGEQPQHF

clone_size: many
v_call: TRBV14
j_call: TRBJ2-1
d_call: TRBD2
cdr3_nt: TGTGCCAGCAGCCAAGATTCTAGCGGGAACTTCAATGAGCAGTTCTTC
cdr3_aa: CASSQDSSGNFNEQFF

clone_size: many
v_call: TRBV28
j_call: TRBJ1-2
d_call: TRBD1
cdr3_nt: TGTGCCAGCACCGCGGACAGGGCGCATGGCTACACCTTC
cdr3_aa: CASTADRAHGYTF

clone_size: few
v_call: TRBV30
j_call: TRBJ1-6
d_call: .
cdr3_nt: TGTGCCTGGAGTGTACGTAGAACAGGGTACCTCGGTATAGGATCACCCCTCCACTTT
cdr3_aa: CAWSVRRTGYLGIGSPLHF

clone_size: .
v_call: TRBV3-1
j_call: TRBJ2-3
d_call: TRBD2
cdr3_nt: TGTGCCAGCAGCCTTAGCGGGGTTGTCGATACGCAGTATTTT
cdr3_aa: CASSLSGVVDTQYF

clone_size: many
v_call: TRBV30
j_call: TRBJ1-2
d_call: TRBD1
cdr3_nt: TGTGCCTGGAGGGGCCCAGTAACAGGGGAGTATGGCTACACCTTC
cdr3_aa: CAWRGPVTGEYGYTF

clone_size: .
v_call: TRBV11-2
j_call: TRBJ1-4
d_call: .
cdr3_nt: TGTGCCAGCAGCTTTGTGTGGGATGAAAAACTGTTTTTT
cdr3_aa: CASSFVWDEKLFF

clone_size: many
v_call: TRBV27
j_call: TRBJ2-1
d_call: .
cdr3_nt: TGTGCCAGCAGTTTATCGAACTCTTACAATGAGCAGTTCTTC
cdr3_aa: CASSLSNSYNEQFF

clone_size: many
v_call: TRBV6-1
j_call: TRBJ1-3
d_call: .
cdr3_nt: TGTGCCAGCAGTGAAGGTTGGGGGGATCCAACTGGAAACACCATATATTTT
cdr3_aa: CASSEGWGDPTGNTIYF

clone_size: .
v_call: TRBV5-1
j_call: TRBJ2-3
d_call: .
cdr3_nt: TGCGCCAGCCGTTTCCAGGGGACAAAGAAAGATACGCAGTATTTT
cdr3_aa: CASRFQGTKKDTQYF

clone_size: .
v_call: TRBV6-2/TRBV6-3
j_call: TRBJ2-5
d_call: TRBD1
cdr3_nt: TGTGCCAGCAGGGGACAGGGGGCCGGGCAAGAGACCCAGTACTTC
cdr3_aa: CASRGQGAGQETQYF

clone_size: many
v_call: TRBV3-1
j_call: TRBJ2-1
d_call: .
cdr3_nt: TGTGCCAGCAGCCAACGGGCAGGAAATGAGCAGTTCTTC
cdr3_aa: CASSQRAGNEQFF

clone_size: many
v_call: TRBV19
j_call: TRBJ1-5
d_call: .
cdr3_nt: TGTGCCAGTAGAAGTAATCGACAGATTAGCAATCAGCCCCAGCATTTT
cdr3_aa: CASRSNRQISNQPQHF

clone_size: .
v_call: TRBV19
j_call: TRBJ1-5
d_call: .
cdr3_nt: TGTGCCAGTAGTATATTCGCTCAGCCCCAGCATTTT
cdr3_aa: CASSIFAQPQHF

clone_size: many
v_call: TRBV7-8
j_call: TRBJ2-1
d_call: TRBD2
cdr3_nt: TGTGCCAGCAGCCCCGGGACTAGCACCTATGAGCAGTTCTTC
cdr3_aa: CASSPGTSTYEQFF

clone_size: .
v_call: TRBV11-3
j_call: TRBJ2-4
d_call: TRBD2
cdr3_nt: TGTGCCAGCAGCTGGGCTAGCGGGAGATGGAACATTCAGTACTTC
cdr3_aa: CASSWASGRWNIQYF

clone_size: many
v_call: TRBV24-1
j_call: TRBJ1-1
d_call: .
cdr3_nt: TGTGCCACCAGTGCGGGCACTGAAGCTTTCTTT
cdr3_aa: CATSAGTEAFF

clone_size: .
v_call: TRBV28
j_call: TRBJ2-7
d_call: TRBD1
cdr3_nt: TGTGCCAGCACCCCTCCCGGGACAGCGAGCTCCTACGAGCAGTACTTC
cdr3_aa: CASTPPGTASSYEQYF

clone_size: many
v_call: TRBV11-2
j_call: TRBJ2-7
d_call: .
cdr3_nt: TGTGCCAGCAGCTTAGATTTCGGGACATACTACGAGCAGTACTTC
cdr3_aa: CASSLDFGTYYEQYF

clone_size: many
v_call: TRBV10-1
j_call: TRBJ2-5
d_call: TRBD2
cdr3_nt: TGCGCCAGCAGTGAGGCGGGAGGAGAGACCCAGTACTTC
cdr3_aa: CASSEAGGETQYF

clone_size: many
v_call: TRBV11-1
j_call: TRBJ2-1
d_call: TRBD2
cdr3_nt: TGTGCCAGCAGCTTAAGCGGCGGGAGGACCTACAATGAGCAGTTCTTC
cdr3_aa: CASSLSGGRTYNEQFF

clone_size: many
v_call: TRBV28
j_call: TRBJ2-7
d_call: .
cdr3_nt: TGTGCCACCGGGTCTCTACTGGCGGGGCCCTCCTACGAGCAGTACTTC
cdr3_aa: CATGSLLAGPSYEQYF

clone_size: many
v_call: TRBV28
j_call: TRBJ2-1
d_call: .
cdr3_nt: TGTGCCAGCAGCGGGTCCTACAATGAGCAGTTCTTC
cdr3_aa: CASSGSYNEQFF

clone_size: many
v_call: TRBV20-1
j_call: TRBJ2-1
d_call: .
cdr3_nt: TGCAGTGCTAGTAGAACCATCAGGTACAATGAGCAGTTCTTC
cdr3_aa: CSASRTIRYNEQFF

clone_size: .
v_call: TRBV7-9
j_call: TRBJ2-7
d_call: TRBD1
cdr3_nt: TGTGCCAGCAGCTCCTCGGGACAGCTCCGCTACGAGCAGTACTTC
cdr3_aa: CASSSSGQLRYEQYF

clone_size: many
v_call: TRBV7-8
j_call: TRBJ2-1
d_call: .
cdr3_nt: TGTGCCAGCAGCTCCCTAAATCGAGGGCCAAAAAATGAGCAGTTCTTC
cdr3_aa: CASSSLNRGPKNEQFF

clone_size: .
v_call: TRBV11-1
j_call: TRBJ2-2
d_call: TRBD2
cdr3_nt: TGTGCCAGCAGCTTAGGAAGCGGGAGGCCGAACACCGGGGAGCTGTTTTTT
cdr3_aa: CASSLGSGRPNTGELFF

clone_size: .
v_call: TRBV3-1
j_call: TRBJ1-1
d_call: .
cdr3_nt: TGTGCCAGCAGCCCCACCTCGCGGCAGGGTGTCAGAGCTTTCTTT
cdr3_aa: CASSPTSRQGVRAFF

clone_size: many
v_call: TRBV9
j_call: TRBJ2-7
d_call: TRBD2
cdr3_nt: TGTGCCAGCAGCCCGACTAGCGGGAGGTCCTACGAGCAGTACTTC
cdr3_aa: CASSPTSGRSYEQYF

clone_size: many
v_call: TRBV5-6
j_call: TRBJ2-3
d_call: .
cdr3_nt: TGTGCCAGCAGCTTGGTCTCTAGCGCAGATACGCAGTATTTT
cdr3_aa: CASSLVSSADTQYF

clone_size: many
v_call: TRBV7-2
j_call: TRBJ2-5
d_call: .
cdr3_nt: TGTGCCAGCAGCGACGGGCGGGGCTGGACCCAGTACTTC
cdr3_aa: CASSDGRGWTQYF

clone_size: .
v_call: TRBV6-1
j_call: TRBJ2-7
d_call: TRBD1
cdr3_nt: TGTGCCATTAGTGGGACAGGGATTTACGAGCAGTACTTC
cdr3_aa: CAISGTGIYEQYF

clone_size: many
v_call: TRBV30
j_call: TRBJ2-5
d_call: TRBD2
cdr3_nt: TGTGCCTGGTTAGCGGGAGGAAGGCTTGAGACCCAGTACTTC
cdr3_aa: CAWLAGGRLETQYF

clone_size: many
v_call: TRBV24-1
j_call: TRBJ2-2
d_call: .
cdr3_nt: TGTGCCACCAGTATGGCGGGGAACACCGGGGAGCTGTTTTTT
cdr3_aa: CATSMAGNTGELFF

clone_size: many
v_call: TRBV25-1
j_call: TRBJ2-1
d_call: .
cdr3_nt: TGTGCCAGCGGGGGCTTTTACAATGAGCAGTTCTTC
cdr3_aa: CASGGFYNEQFF

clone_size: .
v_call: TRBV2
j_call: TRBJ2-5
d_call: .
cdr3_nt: TGTGCCAGCAGTCGTCCCGGCAGACGAGAAGAGACCCAGTACTTC
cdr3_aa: CASSRPGRREETQYF

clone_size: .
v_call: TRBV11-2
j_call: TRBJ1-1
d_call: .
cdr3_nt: TGTGCCAGCAGTTTCCAGGGCCCGGGCGAAGACACTGAAGCTTTCTTT
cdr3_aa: CASSFQGPGEDTEAFF

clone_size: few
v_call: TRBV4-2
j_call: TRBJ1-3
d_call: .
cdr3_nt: TGTGCCAGCACCAATAGAGACACCATATATTTT
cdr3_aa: CASTNRDTIYF

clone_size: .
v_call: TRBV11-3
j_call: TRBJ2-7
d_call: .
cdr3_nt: TGTGCCAGCAGCTTGGTGACAGCCACCTACGAGCAGTACTTC
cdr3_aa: CASSLVTATYEQYF

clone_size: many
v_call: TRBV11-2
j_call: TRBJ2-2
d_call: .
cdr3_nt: TGTGCCAGCAGCAACGGGGAGCTGTTTTTT
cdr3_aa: CASSNGELFF

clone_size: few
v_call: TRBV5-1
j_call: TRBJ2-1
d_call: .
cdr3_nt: TGCGCCAGCAGCTGGGGACCTACCGGGTATGAGCAGTTCTTC
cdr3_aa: CASSWGPTGYEQFF

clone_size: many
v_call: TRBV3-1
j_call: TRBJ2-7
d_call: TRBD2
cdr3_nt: TGTGCCAGCAGCCAAGATGGGGCTAGCGGGACCTACGAGCAGTACTTC
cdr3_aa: CASSQDGASGTYEQYF

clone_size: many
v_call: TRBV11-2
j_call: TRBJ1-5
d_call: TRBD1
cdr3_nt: TGTGCCAGCAGCCCTGAACCAGGACAGGGGGCGGATAGCAATCAGCCCCAGCATTTT
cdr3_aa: CASSPEPGQGADSNQPQHF

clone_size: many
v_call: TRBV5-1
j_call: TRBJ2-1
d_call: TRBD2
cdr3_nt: TGCGCCAGCAGCTTCCAAACTAGCGGGATCCGGAATGAGCAGTTCTTC
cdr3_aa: CASSFQTSGIRNEQFF

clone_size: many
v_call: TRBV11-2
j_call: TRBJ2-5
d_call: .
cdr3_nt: TGTGCCAGCAGCTTAGTTGTAGGGCAGAAGACCCAGTACTTC
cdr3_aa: CASSLVVGQKTQYF

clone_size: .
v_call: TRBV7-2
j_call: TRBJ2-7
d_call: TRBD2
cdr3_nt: TGTGCCAGCGGGGGGGTTTTTGGTGACGAGCAGTACTTC
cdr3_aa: CASGGVFGDEQYF

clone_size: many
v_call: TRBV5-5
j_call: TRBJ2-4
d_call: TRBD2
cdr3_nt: TGTGCCAGCAGCTTGTTAGCGGGATTAGCCAAAAACATTCAGTACTTC
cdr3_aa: CASSLLAGLAKNIQYF

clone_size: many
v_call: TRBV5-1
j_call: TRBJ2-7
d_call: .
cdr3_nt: TGCGCCAGCAGCGCCGATCGGGAGCAGTACTTC
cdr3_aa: CASSADREQYF